This T cell receptor beta chain was sequenced in a study of cytomegalovirus exposure and HLA in healthy donors. This clone was counted between two and nine times. Its antigen is as yet unknown. 13 Jbeta primers and 60 Vbeta primers were used for the PCR. Using immunoSEQ multiplex PCR, the repertoire was profiled, and TCRdb retains in-frame clones only, with some absent. The repertoire includes over 150,000 clones, roughly 80% of them detected once, and 5.5% to 8% sits in the top ten. General study results and limits: In a later analysis, specific HLA alleles were associated with around 17,000 TCR beta sequences at a 0.05 false discovery rate. Donor immune exposure was known only as CMV serostatus.

CDR3 length: 14 amino acids. CDR1 and CDR2 (germline): SGDLS, YYNGEE. Trimming pared 3 bases from V and 4 bases from J, leaving 14 bases between. Sequencing was carried out using PBMCs. This TCR came from a woman under 40 in good health and CMV-seropositive. The gene calls are TRBV9 and TRBJ2-7; the D gene is possibly TRBD2 (5 bases). The CDR3 here is CASSASPSGYEQYF. The CDR3, as DNA: TGTGCCAGCAGCGCCTCACCGAGCGGATACGAGCAGTACTTC.